One and the same sample provided the 29 T cell receptor beta chains below, sequenced in a study of blood T cell repertoires in COVID-19. TCRdb's copy holds only in-frame clones and misses some; the assay was immunoSEQ multiplex PCR. The sample shows fewer than 300,000 clones, around 85% of them seen only once. Material: peripheral blood. The source of these receptors is a human donor with COVID-19, enrolled during active disease. The donor label of this sample is uncertain.

The CDR3 sequence is CASRNHYSTDGLNNSPLHF. Written as DNA, the CDR3 is TGTGCCAGCAGAAACCACTATTCAACAGACGGACTGAATAATTCACCCCTCCACTTT. The chain employs TRBV27 and TRBJ1-6; D is ambiguous. The CDR3 is 19 residues long. Germline V CDR1 and CDR2: MNHEY, SMNVEV (reference sequence). V was pared by 6 bases and J by 5 bases, with 26 bases between.

This clone was observed a single time. V is TRBV19 and J is TRBJ1-6; 7 bases are shared with TRBD1. V shed 7 bases and J 9 bases; nucleotides not matched to a gene: 12. CDR1 is LNHDA and CDR2 is SQIVND in the germline V gene (reference sequence). This CDR3 comprises 15 residues. The CDR3 protein is CASTRVRQGSSPLHF. In nucleotides, the CDR3 is TGTGCCAGTACAAGAGTCCGACAGGGAAGTTCACCCCTCCACTTT. The whole variable domain, remainder taken from reference TRBV19 and TRBJ1-6, is DGGITQSPKYLFRKEGQNVTLSCEQNLNHDAMYWYRQDPGQGLRLIYYSQIVNDFQKGDIAEGYSVSREKKESFPLTVTSAQKNPTAFYLCASTRVRQGSSPLHFGNGTRLTVT.

This chain uses TRBV4-3 with TRBJ1-5, with D unclear. Per germline, CDR1 LGHNA and CDR2 YSLEER. CDR3 length equals 14 residues. V shed 0 bases and J shed 3 bases, with 6 bases lying between them. CDR3 coding DNA: TGCGCCAGCAGCCAAGACGGTGCCAATCAGCCCCAGCATTTT. Encoded protein: CASSQDGANQPQHF.

The chain uses TRBV5-1 and TRBJ2-7; the match to TRBD1 covers 11 bases. The junction had 10 bases not matched to a gene; V was cut back by 2 bases and J by 0 bases. From germline, CDR1 is SGHRS and CDR2 YFSETQ. The CDR3 has 18 residues. The CDR3 region is CASSLEAPGTGGSYEQYF. For the CDR3, the DNA is TGCGCCAGCAGCTTAGAGGCCCCCGGGACAGGGGGCTCCTACGAGCAGTACTTC.

The genes are TRBV4-1 and TRBJ1-4; D perhaps matches TRBD1 (5 bases). The CDR3 length is 14 residues. Per germline, CDR1 MGHRA and CDR2 YSYEKL. Trimming took off 1 base at V and 3 bases at J, with 6 bases between the two ends. CDR3 sequence reads: CASSQVRANEKLFF. The CDR3 nucleotides are TGCGCCAGCAGCCAAGTCAGGGCTAATGAAAAACTGTTTTTT.

The chain couples TRBV7-8 to TRBJ2-1, with TRBD1 matching 9 bases. Germline V gene sequence: CDR1 SGHVS, CDR2 FQNEAQ. The CDR3 consists of 17 residues. With V trimmed by 3 bases and J by 3 bases, 9 bases remained unmatched. The CDR3 here is CASSFLGTGGDYNEQFF. DNA for the CDR3: TGTGCCAGCAGCTTTTTGGGTACAGGGGGCGACTACAATGAGCAGTTCTTC.

Concerning this clone itself: At one boundary the junction diverges from the germline segment, which might be a read error. V and J are TRBV7-7 and TRBJ2-1; no clear D gene. Germline CDR1 reads SSHAT; CDR2 reads FNYEAQ (reference sequence). This CDR3 comprises 15 residues. DNA for the CDR3: TGTGCTAGCAGCTTAGAGTATGGTAGCTACAATGAGCAGTTCTTC. This translates into CASSLEYGSYNEQFF.

This clone showed up just a few times. The genes are TRBV6-1 and TRBJ2-1, with 7 bases fitting TRBD2. This CDR3 contains 14 residues. J gave up 9 bases and V 2 bases, and 7 bases lay outside the gene matches. CDR1 and CDR2 from the germline V gene are MNHNS and SASEGT. In DNA form, the CDR3 reads TGTGCCAGCAGTGAAAGTCGCGGGAGTAGTGAGCAGTTCTTC. Amino acid sequence: CASSESRGSSEQFF.

The chain uses TRBV28 and TRBJ1-1; D remains unclear. Germline V gene lookup returns CDR1 MDHEN and CDR2 SYDVKM. V shed 8 bases and J shed 2 bases, with 21 bases lying between them. This CDR3 comprises 16 residues. The CDR3 is CASCPPSRAPNTEAFF. CDR3 nucleotide sequence: TGTGCCAGCTGTCCCCCCTCTCGCGCACCCAACACTGAAGCTTTCTTT.

This clone was counted a single time. The V call is TRBV6-6, the J call TRBJ1-1, with D possibly being TRBD1 (6 bases). The CDR3 totals 15 residues. With 5 bases removed from V and 3 bases from J, the gap between germline ends came to 16 bases. Germline lookup yields CDR1 MNHNY and CDR2 SVGAGI (reference sequence). The CDR3 DNA reads as TGTGCCAGCAGTCCCCGAGGGGGGGGTTACACTGAAGCTTTCTTT. Its translation: CASSPRGGGYTEAFF.

This CDR3 reads CASSLGGKDTQYF. The CDR3 DNA reads TGTGCCAGCAGTTTAGGGGGCAAGGATACGCAGTATTTT. This chain joins TRBV12-3 or TRBV12-4 and TRBJ2-3, with D possibly being TRBD1 (5 bases). This CDR3 is built from 13 residues. V gave up 1 base and J gave up 6 bases, with 8 bases separating them.

The V call is TRBV7-9, the J call TRBJ2-2; no clear D gene. Germline CDR1 reads SEHNR; CDR2 reads FQNEAQ (reference sequence). CDR3 size: 15 residues. Trimming left V 1 base short and J 4 bases short, with 10 bases between. CDR3 loop: CASSLVTAPTGELFF. The CDR3 DNA reads TGTGCCAGCAGCTTAGTAACAGCCCCCACCGGGGAGCTGTTTTTT.

V usage is TRBV7-3 and J usage is TRBJ2-2, with 10 nucleotides matching TRBD1. The CDR3 spans 16 residues. The V segment lost 4 bases and the J segment 3 bases; nucleotides outside the gene matches: 5. CDR1 and CDR2 from the germline V gene are SGHTA and FQGTGA. CDR3 residues: CASSSGTGDHTGELFF. CDR3 DNA: TGTGCCAGCAGCTCAGGGACAGGGGATCACACCGGGGAGCTGTTTTTT.

This chain links TRBV30 with TRBJ1-3; possible D gene TRBD1, 5 bases. The CDR3 consists of 13 residues. Trimming cost V 0 bases and J 5 bases, with 8 bases left between them. The germline V gene encodes CDR1 GTSNPN and CDR2 SVGIG (reference sequence). CDR3 DNA sequence: TGTGCCTGGAGTGTGGGGGGTCGAAACACCATATATTTT. This encodes CAWSVGGRNTIYF.

CDR3 in DNA: TGCAGCGTTGCGACTAGCGGCACAGATACGCAGTATTTT. Residues: CSVATSGTDTQYF. The chain couples TRBV29-1 to TRBJ2-3; the match to TRBD2 covers 8 bases. Trimming took 4 bases from V and 1 from J; bases not matched to a gene: 1. Per germline, CDR1 SQVTM and CDR2 ANQGSEA. The CDR3 consists of 13 residues.

The J gene is TRBJ1-1, the V gene TRBV11-2, with 7 bases fitting TRBD1. This CDR3 has 14 amino acids. Per germline, CDR1 SGHAT and CDR2 FQNNGV. J was trimmed by 4 bases and V by 5 bases; bases with no gene match: 7. CDR3 region: CASSQDRIGTEAFF. DNA for the CDR3: TGTGCCAGCAGCCAGGACAGGATAGGCACTGAAGCTTTCTTT.

This rearrangement joins TRBV28 to TRBJ2-7; 9 nucleotides match TRBD2. Trimming removed 8 bases from V and 2 bases from J; junction bases left unmatched: 10. The CDR3 has 15 amino acids. CDR1 and CDR2 (germline): MDHEN, SYDVKM. CDR3 loop: CASCPGGRAPYEQYF. The CDR3 nucleotides read TGTGCCAGCTGTCCCGGCGGGAGGGCCCCCTACGAGCAGTACTTC.

Notes on this clone: A much more abundant neighbour one base away suggests this may be a read error. CDR3 sequence reads: CASSFNKNTEAFF. CDR3 in DNA: TGTGCCAGCAGTTTCAACAAGAACACTGAAGCTTTCTTT. The genes are TRBV28 and TRBJ1-1; D not resolved. Trimming took 3 bases from V and 1 from J, leaving 6 bases between them. There are 13 residues in the CDR3. Germline values: CDR1 MDHEN, CDR2 SYDVKM. Supplemented by reference TRBV28 and TRBJ1-1, the full variable domain reads DVKVTQSSRYLVKRTGEKVFLECVQDMDHENMFWYRQDPGLGLRLIYFSYDVKMKEKGDIPEGYSVSREKKERFSLILESASTNQTSMYLCASSFNKNTEAFFGQGTRLTVV.

Ten or more counts support this clone. The chain has TRBV11-2 and TRBJ1-2, with D perhaps TRBD1 (5 bases). The CDR3 is 11 amino acids. Trimming took 3 bases from V and 7 from J, leaving 6 bases between them. Germline V CDR1 and CDR2: SGHAT, FQNNGV. In DNA form, the CDR3 reads TGTGCCAGCAGCTTCAGGGCTGGCTACACCTTC. Its protein product is CASSFRAGYTF.

The V and J genes are TRBV3-1 (or the pseudogene TRBV3-2) and TRBJ1-1; possibly TRBD1 for D (6 bases). The CDR3 loop spans 16 amino acids. Deletions cut 4 bases from V and 0 bases from J, with 15 bases between. In germline, CDR1 is LGHDT, CDR2 YNNKEL (reference sequence). In DNA form, the CDR3 reads TGTGCCAGCAGCCCATGGGACACCCGAATGAACACTGAAGCTTTCTTT. The encoded protein is CASSPWDTRMNTEAFF.

This clone was found once. Its ends do not fully match the called genes, so a read error is possible. The chain employs TRBV7-7 and TRBJ2-1, with TRBD2 matching 9 bases. Germline values: CDR1 SSHAT, CDR2 FNYEAQ (reference sequence). This CDR3 region has 15 residues. CDR3 amino acids: CASSSLAGPYNEQFF. The CDR3 DNA reads TGTGCTAGCAGCTCCCTAGCGGGACCCTACAATGAGCAGTTCTTC.

The rearrangement uses TRBV19 and TRBJ2-3; TRBD2 aligns across 7 bases. The CDR3 runs to 16 residues. V dropped 7 bases and J dropped 2; count of bases not matched to a gene: 12. Germline values: CDR1 LNHDA, CDR2 SQIVND (reference sequence). DNA for the CDR3: TGTGCCAGTAAAGGTTTCACTAGCGATTCCACAGATACGCAGTATTTT. Its protein product is CASKGFTSDSTDTQYF.

This rearrangement joins TRBV6-6 to TRBJ2-7; no clear D gene. Germline values: CDR1 MNHNY, CDR2 SVGAGI (reference sequence). Trimming took 6 bases from V and 1 from J, leaving 19 bases between them. CDR3 length: 16 amino acids. The CDR3 protein is CASRTGSDRASYEQYF. DNA for the CDR3: TGTGCCAGCAGAACCGGGTCAGATCGAGCGTCCTACGAGCAGTACTTC.

The chain joins TRBV19 to TRBJ2-1; 10 bases align to TRBD2. This CDR3 comprises 15 residues. CDR1 and CDR2 from the germline V gene are LNHDA and SQIVND (reference sequence). V shed 3 bases, J shed 7 bases, and the junction held 6 bases outside the gene matches. CDR3 nucleotides: TGTGCCAGTAGTATTTCTAGCGGGAGAACGAATGAGCAGTTCTTC. It specifies CASSISSGRTNEQFF.

The chain combines TRBV19 with TRBJ2-1; D might be TRBD1 (6 bases). The CDR3 totals 12 residues. With 7 bases removed from V and 8 bases from J, the gap between germline ends came to 12 bases. The V gene's germline CDR1 is LNHDA and CDR2 SQIVND (reference sequence). The CDR3 sequence: CASTLWGHEQFF. The CDR3 DNA reads TGTGCCAGTACCCTTTGGGGGCATGAGCAGTTCTTC.

The rearrangement uses TRBV19 and TRBJ2-5; D gene uncertain. Germline V gives CDR1 LNHDA, CDR2 SQIVND (reference sequence). The CDR3 spans 15 residues. Trimming shortened V by 2 bases and J by 5 bases, and 15 bases separated the two germline ends. The CDR3 bases are TGTGCCAGTAGTATATCATACGGAGAATCGGAGACCCAGTACTTC. It specifies CASSISYGESETQYF. The whole variable domain, filled in from reference TRBV19 and TRBJ2-5, reads DGGITQSPKYLFRKEGQNVTLSCEQNLNHDAMYWYRQDPGQGLRLIYYSQIVNDFQKGDIAEGYSVSREKKESFPLTVTSAQKNPTAFYLCASSISYGESETQYFGPGTRLLVL.

The rearrangement uses TRBV19 and TRBJ2-2; 10 positions match TRBD2. With V trimmed by 1 base and J by 2 bases, 4 bases remained unmatched. The CDR3 covers 17 residues. Germline V gene data show CDR1 as LNHDA and CDR2 as SQIVND (reference sequence). Written as DNA, the CDR3 is TGTGCCAGTAGTATAGGGAGACTAGCGGGTAACACCGGGGAGCTGTTTTTT. Encoded protein: CASSIGRLAGNTGELFF.

This chain uses TRBV28 with TRBJ2-5; D possibly corresponds to TRBD1 (6 bases). Trimming stripped 6 bases from V and 3 bases from J, with 17 bases between. CDR1 is MDHEN and CDR2 is SYDVKM in the germline V gene. This CDR3 is 15 amino acids long. CDR3: CASSILPRGKETQYF. DNA of the CDR3: TGTGCCAGCAGCATCCTCCCCAGGGGAAAAGAGACCCAGTACTTC. Combining the CDR3 with reference TRBV28 and TRBJ2-5 gives the whole variable domain DVKVTQSSRYLVKRTGEKVFLECVQDMDHENMFWYRQDPGLGLRLIYFSYDVKMKEKGDIPEGYSVSREKKERFSLILESASTNQTSMYLCASSILPRGKETQYFGPGTRLLVL.

V and J are TRBV27 and TRBJ2-1; perhaps TRBD2 as D (6 bases). Deletions cut 10 bases from V and 4 bases from J, with 17 bases between. The V gene's germline CDR1 is MNHEY and CDR2 SMNVEV (reference sequence). The CDR3 runs 14 residues. This CDR3 is CATLGGGSYNEQFF. CDR3 DNA: TGTGCCACCCTTGGCGGAGGGAGTTACAATGAGCAGTTCTTC.